These 27 T cell receptor beta chains came from one sample sequenced in a study of OX40 agonist ivuxolimab in advanced cancers. Here immunoSEQ multiplex PCR was the method, and the copy in TCRdb shows in-frame clones only, minus some. The table shows roughly 40,000 clones, with around 90% occurring only once. Sequencing was performed on CD4+ or CD8+ T cells sorted from blood, taken in a trial of the OX40 agonist ivuxolimab. Source of these receptors: an adult with an advanced solid tumor such as melanoma, head and neck, liver or kidney cancer.

The chain joins TRBV7-9 to TRBJ2-2; 13 bases agree with TRBD2. There are 16 residues in the CDR3. The germline CDR1 and CDR2 sequences are SEHNR and FQNEAQ (reference sequence). Trimming at V came to 5 bases and at J to 7 bases, leaving 7 bases not matched to a gene. CDR3: CASSLGTSGTGGELFF. The CDR3 coding sequence is TGTGCCAGCAGCCTCGGGACTAGCGGGACTGGCGGGGAGCTGTTTTTT.

This chain joins TRBV27 and TRBJ2-5; D is possibly TRBD1 or TRBD2 (6 bases each). This CDR3 is built from 14 residues. From germline, CDR1 is MNHEY and CDR2 SMNVEV (reference sequence). The V end was cut by 8 bases, the J end by 7 bases, with 20 bases between. The CDR3 DNA reads as TGTGCCAGCGGGGGCGGGGTAACACGGGGGACCCAGTACTTC. It translates to CASGGGVTRGTQYF.

The CDR3 coding sequence is TGTGCCAGCACCTTCGATGCCCTCGAGCAGTACTTC. Translation gives CASTFDALEQYF. The chain couples TRBV11-2 to TRBJ2-7; no reliable D call. The length of the CDR3 is 12 residues. The germline CDR1 and CDR2 sequences are SGHAT and FQNNGV. Trimming removed 7 bases at V and 6 bases at J, with 13 bases between. The complete variable domain, with remaining parts taken from reference TRBV11-2 and TRBJ2-7, reads EAGVAQSPRYKIIEKRQSVAFWCNPISGHATLYWYQQILGQGPKLLIQFQNNGVVDDSQLPKDRFSAERLKGVDSTLKIQPAKLEDSAVYLCASTFDALEQYFGPGTRLTVT.

The V call is TRBV4-1, the J call TRBJ2-7; D gene uncertain. With 2 bases removed from V and 2 bases from J, the gap between germline ends came to 16 bases. The germline V gene has CDR1 MGHRA and CDR2 YSYEKL. CDR3 size: 16 residues. The DNA for the CDR3 is TGCGCCAGCAGCCAAACCCCCGGGTCATCAACCTACGAGCAGTACTTC. This translates into CASSQTPGSSTYEQYF.

This rearrangement joins TRBV29-1 to TRBJ2-7, with TRBD2 as a possible D gene (5 bases). The length of the CDR3 is 11 residues. The germline gives CDR1 SQVTM, CDR2 ANQGSEA. V lost 6 bases to trimming and J lost 2 bases, with 8 bases between them. CDR3 nucleotide sequence: TGCAGCGTAGGAGGAGCCTACGAGCAGTACTTC. This translates into CSVGGAYEQYF.

The chain recombines TRBV28 with TRBJ1-1; D ambiguous. The CDR3 is made up of 14 amino acids. The germline V gene has CDR1 MDHEN and CDR2 SYDVKM. Trimming pared 7 bases from V and 0 bases from J, leaving 12 bases between. The CDR3 sequence: CASTWRHLNTEAFF. CDR3 nucleotides: TGTGCCAGCACCTGGAGGCACTTGAACACTGAAGCTTTCTTT.

This chain joins TRBV5-1 and TRBJ2-1; 8 bases are a match to TRBD2. This CDR3 has 17 amino acids. Germline V gives CDR1 SGHRS, CDR2 YFSETQ. V lost 4 bases to trimming and J lost 6 bases; unmatched junction nucleotides: 15. CDR3 sequence: CASSPFGAGDLLNEQFF. The CDR3 DNA is TGCGCCAGCAGCCCATTTGGAGCGGGAGACCTACTCAATGAGCAGTTCTTC.

The rearrangement uses TRBV6-5 and TRBJ2-2; no clear D. CDR3 length: 13 amino acids. The germline V gene encodes CDR1 MNHEY and CDR2 SVGAGI. Between the trimmed V and J ends, which lost 2 bases and 2 bases, there was a span of 3 bases. The CDR3 bases are TGTGCCAGCAGTTACCAAAACACCGGGGAGCTGTTTTTT. It is translated as CASSYQNTGELFF.

The chain is built from TRBV30 and TRBJ1-1; possibly TRBD1 for D (5 bases). This CDR3 spans 14 amino acids. Trimming stripped 5 bases from V and 4 bases from J, with 17 bases between. Germline CDR1 and CDR2: GTSNPN and SVGIG (reference sequence). The CDR3 DNA is TGTGCCTGGGAGGCCGGGGCCCCGGGCACTGAAGCTTTCTTT. This codes for CAWEAGAPGTEAFF.

This chain connects TRBV21-1 to TRBJ2-1. TRBV21-1 is given as a pseudogene. The CDR3 consists of 16 residues. CDR3 sequence: CASRKPGAGSYNEQFF. The CDR3 DNA reads TGTGCCAGTCGGAAACCGGGGGCCGGTTCCTACAATGAGCAGTTCTTC.

The chain couples TRBV7-9 to TRBJ2-7; TRBD1 agrees at 9 bases. Trimming at V came to 2 bases and at J to 3 bases, leaving 5 bases not matched to a gene. From germline, CDR1 is SEHNR and CDR2 FQNEAQ (reference sequence). The CDR3 runs to 15 residues. CDR3 DNA sequence: TGTGCCAGCAGCTTACCCACAGGGGGCGGCTACGAGCAGTACTTC. Its translation is CASSLPTGGGYEQYF.

This sequence joins TRBV27 and TRBJ2-6; D unresolved. Trimming left V 5 bases short and J 3 bases short, with 8 bases between. The CDR3 runs 14 residues. Germline V gene lookup returns CDR1 MNHEY and CDR2 SMNVEV (reference sequence). This CDR3 is CASSRTIGANVLTF. In DNA form, the CDR3 reads TGTGCCAGCAGTCGAACTATTGGGGCCAACGTCCTGACTTTC. The full variable domain, rest sourced from reference TRBV27 and TRBJ2-6, is EAQVTQNPRYLITVTGKKLTVTCSQNMNHEYMSWYRQDPGLGLRQIYYSMNVEVTDKGDVPEGYKVSRKEKRNFPLILESPSPNQTSLYFCASSRTIGANVLTFGAGSRLTVL.

The chain carries TRBV7-2 and TRBJ1-2; tentatively, D is TRBD1 (5 bases). V was shortened by 11 bases and J by 4 bases, with 11 bases between the two germline ends. CDR3 length: 11 residues. CDR1 is SGHTA and CDR2 is FQGNSA in the germline V gene. Here the CDR3 reads CAGAGVYGYTF. The CDR3 DNA sequence: TGTGCCGGGGCCGGGGTCTATGGCTACACCTTC.

The chain links TRBV29-1 to TRBJ2-3; D is unresolved. The germline CDR1 and CDR2 sequences are SQVTM and ANQGSEA. The CDR3 contains 14 residues. Trimming took 0 bases from V and 0 from J, leaving 7 bases between them. The chain's CDR3 is CSVEDSSSTDTQYF. CDR3 DNA: TGCAGCGTTGAAGATAGCTCTAGCACAGATACGCAGTATTTT.

This chain uses TRBV10-3 with TRBJ2-5; the match to TRBD1 covers 8 bases. The CDR3 runs 15 residues. V was clipped by 2 bases and J by 3 bases; unmatched bases: 5. Germline lookup yields CDR1 ENHRY and CDR2 SYGVKD. The CDR3 here is CAISEPRTGKETQYF. In DNA form, the CDR3 reads TGTGCCATCAGTGAGCCTCGGACAGGGAAAGAGACCCAGTACTTC.

The rearrangement uses TRBV27 and TRBJ2-7; D is uncertain. The CDR3 is made up of 13 amino acids. Germline V CDR1 and CDR2: MNHEY, SMNVEV (reference sequence). Trimming removed 6 bases from V and 5 bases from J, with 14 bases in between. The CDR3 sequence: CASSLNGQHEQYF. The CDR3 bases are TGTGCCAGCAGCCTAAACGGGCAGCACGAGCAGTACTTC.

V gene TRBV2 combines with J gene TRBJ1-5; D unclear. The CDR3 is made up of 15 amino acids. V gave up 5 bases and J gave up 1 base, with 12 bases separating them. The germline V gene has CDR1 SNHLY and CDR2 FYNNEI. CDR3 region: CASSTRSDSNQPQHF. DNA for the CDR3: TGTGCCAGCAGTACCCGCAGTGACAGCAATCAGCCCCAGCATTTT. Using reference TRBV2 and TRBJ1-5 for the parts outside the CDR3, the full variable domain is EPEVTQTPSHQVTQMGQEVILRCVPISNHLYFYWYRQILGQKVEFLVSFYNNEISEKSEIFDDQFSVERPDGSNFTLKIRSTKLEDSAMYFCASSTRSDSNQPQHFGDGTRLSIL.

The rearrangement uses TRBV4-3 and TRBJ2-7; the match to TRBD2 covers 7 bases. Germline V CDR1 and CDR2: LGHNA, YSLEER. Germline trimming cut 0 bases from V and 2 bases from J; bases unmatched to any gene: 7. The CDR3 loop spans 16 amino acids. CDR3 sequence reads: CASSQDRGGGPYEQYF. The CDR3 DNA reads as TGCGCCAGCAGCCAAGATCGGGGCGGGGGACCCTACGAGCAGTACTTC.

This chain joins TRBV11-2 and TRBJ2-1, with a weak D call TRBD2 (6 bases). This CDR3 has 16 amino acids. Looked up from germline, CDR1 is SGHAT and CDR2 is FQNNGV. Trimming pared 2 bases from V and 0 bases from J, leaving 11 bases between. Here the CDR3 DNA reads TGTGCCAGCAGCTTAACTAGCTACGGCTCCTACAATGAGCAGTTCTTC. Its translation is CASSLTSYGSYNEQFF. Using reference TRBV11-2 and TRBJ2-1 for the parts outside the CDR3, the full variable domain is EAGVAQSPRYKIIEKRQSVAFWCNPISGHATLYWYQQILGQGPKLLIQFQNNGVVDDSQLPKDRFSAERLKGVDSTLKIQPAKLEDSAVYLCASSLTSYGSYNEQFFGPGTRLTVL.

The chain recombines TRBV4-3 with TRBJ2-7; 9 bases agree with TRBD1. With 4 bases clipped from V and 6 bases from J, the junction kept 7 bases outside the gene matches. The CDR3 runs to 14 residues. In germline, CDR1 is LGHNA, CDR2 YSLEER. Here the CDR3 DNA reads TGCGCCAGCAGCCCCGGGACAGGGCTCAGCGAGCAGTACTTC. Residues: CASSPGTGLSEQYF.

The chain employs TRBV19 and TRBJ2-3; 8 bases map to TRBD2. V lost 5 bases, J lost 2 bases, and 6 bases stayed unmatched. The CDR3 contains 15 residues. The V gene's germline CDR1 is LNHDA and CDR2 SQIVND (reference sequence). CDR3 bases: TGTGCCAGTAGTGCAAGAGCGGGAGTCACAGATACGCAGTATTTT. This codes for CASSARAGVTDTQYF. The complete variable domain, with remaining parts taken from reference TRBV19 and TRBJ2-3, reads DGGITQSPKYLFRKEGQNVTLSCEQNLNHDAMYWYRQDPGQGLRLIYYSQIVNDFQKGDIAEGYSVSREKKESFPLTVTSAQKNPTAFYLCASSARAGVTDTQYFGPGTRLTVL.

Regarding this clone: Germline is not matched at one junction end, which may reflect a read error. Other DNA sequences in this specimen translate into the identical CDR3. The chain has TRBV7-9 and TRBJ1-3; D unresolved. The CDR3 is 15 amino acids. Germline CDR1 reads SEHNR; CDR2 reads FQNEAQ (reference sequence). The CDR3 loop reads CASSLGGHSGNTIYF. The CDR3 DNA follows: TGTGCCAGCAGTTTAGGAGGCCACTCTGGAAACACCATATATTTT.

CDR3 residues: CASSVGDGRAMEQYF. DNA of the CDR3: TGTGCCAGCAGCGTAGGTGACGGGAGGGCCATGGAGCAGTACTTC. J is TRBJ2-7 and V is TRBV9, with 8 bases lining up with TRBD2. The CDR3 runs 15 residues. Germline assignment: CDR1 SGDLS and CDR2 YYNGEE. After removal of 0 bases from V and 7 bases from J, the junction contained 9 bases not matched to a gene. The full variable domain, with the rest looked up from reference TRBV9 and TRBJ2-7, is DSGVTQTPKHLITATGQRVTLRCSPRSGDLSVYWYQQSLDQGLQFLIQYYNGEERAKGNILERFSAQQFPDLHSELNLSSLELGDSALYFCASSVGDGRAMEQYFGPGTRLTVT.

V gene TRBV29-1 combines with J gene TRBJ2-7, with TRBD2 as a possible D gene (6 bases). This CDR3 region has 12 residues. Germline CDR1 is SQVTM and CDR2 is ANQGSEA. Trimming removed 2 bases at V and 3 bases at J, with 8 bases between. The DNA of the CDR3 is TGCAGCGTTGAATCCGGGGGCTACGAGCAGTACTTC. Protein product: CSVESGGYEQYF.

The V and J genes are TRBV14 and TRBJ1-5; 7 bases are shared with TRBD1. Germline trimming cut 4 bases from V and 7 bases from J; bases unmatched to any gene: 4. Looked up from germline, CDR1 is SGHDN and CDR2 is FVKESK. The CDR3 contains 13 residues. The CDR3 here is CASSPGTAQPQHF. The CDR3 nucleotides read TGTGCCAGCAGCCCCGGGACAGCACAGCCCCAGCATTTT.

This chain connects TRBV9 to TRBJ1-2; 8 nucleotides agree with TRBD1. The germline gives CDR1 SGDLS, CDR2 YYNGEE. V trimming: 7 bases; J trimming: 2 bases; junction bases outside the gene matches: 7. The length of the CDR3 is 14 residues. CDR3 region: CASSGTGKNYGYTF. CDR3 bases: TGTGCCAGCTCGGGGACAGGAAAAAACTATGGCTACACCTTC.

This chain joins TRBV7-2 and TRBJ1-1; D may be TRBD1 (5 bases). Germline V lookup: CDR1 SGHTA, CDR2 FQGNSA. The CDR3 length is 14 residues. Trimming pared 3 bases from V and 3 bases from J, leaving 11 bases between. The CDR3 coding sequence is TGTGCCAGCAGCTTGATAGGGGCGGACACTGAAGCTTTCTTT. It codes for CASSLIGADTEAFF.